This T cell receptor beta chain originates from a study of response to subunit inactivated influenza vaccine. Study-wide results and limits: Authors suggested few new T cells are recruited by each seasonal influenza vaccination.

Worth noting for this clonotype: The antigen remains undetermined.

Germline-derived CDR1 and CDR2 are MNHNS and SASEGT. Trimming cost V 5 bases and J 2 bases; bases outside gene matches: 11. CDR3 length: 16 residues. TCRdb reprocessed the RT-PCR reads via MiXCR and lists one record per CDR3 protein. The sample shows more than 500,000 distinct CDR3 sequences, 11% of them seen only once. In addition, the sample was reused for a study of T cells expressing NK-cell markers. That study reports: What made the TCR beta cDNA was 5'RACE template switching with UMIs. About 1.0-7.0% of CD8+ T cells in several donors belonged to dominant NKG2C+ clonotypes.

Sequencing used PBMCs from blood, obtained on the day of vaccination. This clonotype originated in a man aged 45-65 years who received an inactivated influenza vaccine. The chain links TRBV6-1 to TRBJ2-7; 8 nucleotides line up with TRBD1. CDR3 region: CASSSLRQGNAYEQYF. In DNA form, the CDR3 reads TGTGCCAGCAGTAGCCTACGACAGGGGAACGCCTACGAGCAGTACTTC.